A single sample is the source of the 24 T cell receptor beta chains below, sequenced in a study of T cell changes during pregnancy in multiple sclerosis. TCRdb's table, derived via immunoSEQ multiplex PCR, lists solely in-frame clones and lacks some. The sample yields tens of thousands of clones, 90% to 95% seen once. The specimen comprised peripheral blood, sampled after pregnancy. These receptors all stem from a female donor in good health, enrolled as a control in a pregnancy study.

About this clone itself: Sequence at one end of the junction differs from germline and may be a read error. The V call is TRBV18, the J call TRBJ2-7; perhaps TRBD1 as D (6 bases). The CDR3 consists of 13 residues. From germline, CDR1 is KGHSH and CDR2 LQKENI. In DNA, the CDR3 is TGTGCCAGCTCCCCACTGGACAGCCACGAGCAGTACTTC. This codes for CASSPLDSHEQYF. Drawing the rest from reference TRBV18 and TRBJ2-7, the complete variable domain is NAGVMQNPRHLVRRRGQEARLRCSPMKGHSHVYWYRQLPEEGLKFMVYLQKENIIDESGMPKERFSAEFPKEGPSILRIQQVVRGDSAAYFCASSPLDSHEQYFGPGTRLTVT.

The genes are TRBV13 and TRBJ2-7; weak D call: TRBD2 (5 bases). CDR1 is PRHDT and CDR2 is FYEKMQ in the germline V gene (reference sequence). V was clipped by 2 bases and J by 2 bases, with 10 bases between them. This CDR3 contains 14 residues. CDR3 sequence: CASSLSPRAYEQYF. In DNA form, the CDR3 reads TGTGCCAGCAGCTTATCCCCGAGGGCCTACGAGCAGTACTTC.

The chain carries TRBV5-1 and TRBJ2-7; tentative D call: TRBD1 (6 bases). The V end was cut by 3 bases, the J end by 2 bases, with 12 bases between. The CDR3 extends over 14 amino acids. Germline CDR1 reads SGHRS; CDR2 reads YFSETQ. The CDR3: CASSYTGIAYEQYF. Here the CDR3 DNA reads TGCGCCAGCAGCTATACAGGGATAGCCTACGAGCAGTACTTC.

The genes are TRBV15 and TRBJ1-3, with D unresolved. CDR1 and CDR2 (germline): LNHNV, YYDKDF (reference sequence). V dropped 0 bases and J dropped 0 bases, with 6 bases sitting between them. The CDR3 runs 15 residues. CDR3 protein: CATSRDRISGNTIYF. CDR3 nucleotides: TGTGCCACCAGCAGAGACAGGATCTCTGGAAACACCATATATTTT.

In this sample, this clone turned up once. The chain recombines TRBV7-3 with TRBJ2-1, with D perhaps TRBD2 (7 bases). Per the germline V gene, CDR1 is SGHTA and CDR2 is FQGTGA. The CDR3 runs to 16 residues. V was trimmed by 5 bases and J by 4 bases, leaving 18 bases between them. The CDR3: CASSQRGDTLYNEQFF. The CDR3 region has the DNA TGTGCCAGCAGCCAACGGGGGGACACATTATACAATGAGCAGTTCTTC.

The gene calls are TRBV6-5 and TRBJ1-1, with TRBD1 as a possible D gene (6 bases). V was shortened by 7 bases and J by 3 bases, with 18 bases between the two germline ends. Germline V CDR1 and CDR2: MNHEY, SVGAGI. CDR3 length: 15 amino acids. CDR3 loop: CASTKDVGADTEAFF. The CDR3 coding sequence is TGTGCCAGCACCAAAGACGTGGGGGCGGACACTGAAGCTTTCTTT.

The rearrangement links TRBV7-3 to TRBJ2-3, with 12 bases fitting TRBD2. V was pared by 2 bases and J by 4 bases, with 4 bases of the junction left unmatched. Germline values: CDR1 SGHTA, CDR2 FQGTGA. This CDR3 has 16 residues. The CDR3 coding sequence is TGTGCCAGCAGCTTACTAGCGGGGGGGCCAGCAGATACGCAGTATTTT. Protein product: CASSLLAGGPADTQYF.

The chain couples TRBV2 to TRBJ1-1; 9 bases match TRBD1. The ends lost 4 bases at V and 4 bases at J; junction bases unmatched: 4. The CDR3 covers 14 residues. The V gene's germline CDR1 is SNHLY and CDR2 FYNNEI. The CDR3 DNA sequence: TGTGCCAGCAGTGCAGGGGGACAGGGCACTGAAGCTTTCTTT. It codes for CASSAGGQGTEAFF.

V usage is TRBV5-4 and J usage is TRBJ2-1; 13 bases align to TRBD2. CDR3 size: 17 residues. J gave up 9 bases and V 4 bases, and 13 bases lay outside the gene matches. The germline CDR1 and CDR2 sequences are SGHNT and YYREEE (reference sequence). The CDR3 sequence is CASSGRGTSGVLGEQFF. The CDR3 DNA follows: TGTGCCAGCAGCGGACGGGGGACTAGCGGGGTCCTGGGTGAGCAGTTCTTC.

The CDR3 spells CASTTGQGNQPQHF. For the CDR3, the DNA is TGTGCCAGCACCACGGGACAGGGGAATCAGCCCCAGCATTTT. The chain recombines TRBV6-6 with TRBJ1-5, with 10 bases aligning to TRBD1. CDR1 and CDR2 from the germline V gene are MNHNY and SVGAGI (reference sequence). The CDR3 length is 14 residues. The V segment lost 7 bases and the J segment 4 bases; nucleotides outside the gene matches: 4.

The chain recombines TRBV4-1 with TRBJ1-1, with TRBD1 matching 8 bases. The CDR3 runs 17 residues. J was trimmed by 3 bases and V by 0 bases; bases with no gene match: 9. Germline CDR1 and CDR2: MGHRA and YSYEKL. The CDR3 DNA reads TGCGCCAGCAGCCAAGATGGGCCAGGGGGCCGGGACACTGAAGCTTTCTTT. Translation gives CASSQDGPGGRDTEAFF.

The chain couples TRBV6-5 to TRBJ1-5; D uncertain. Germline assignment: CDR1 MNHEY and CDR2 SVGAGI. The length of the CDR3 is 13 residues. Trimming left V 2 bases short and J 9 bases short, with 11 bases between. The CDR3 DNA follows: TGTGCCAGCAGTTACAGGGAGATGACGCCCCAGCATTTT. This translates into CASSYREMTPQHF.

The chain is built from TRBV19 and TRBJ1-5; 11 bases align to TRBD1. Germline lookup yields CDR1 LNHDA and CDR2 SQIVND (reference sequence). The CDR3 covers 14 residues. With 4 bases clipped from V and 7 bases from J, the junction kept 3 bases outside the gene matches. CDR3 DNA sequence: TGTGCCAGTAGTAGAGGGACAGGGGGACAGCCCCAGCATTTT. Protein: CASSRGTGGQPQHF.

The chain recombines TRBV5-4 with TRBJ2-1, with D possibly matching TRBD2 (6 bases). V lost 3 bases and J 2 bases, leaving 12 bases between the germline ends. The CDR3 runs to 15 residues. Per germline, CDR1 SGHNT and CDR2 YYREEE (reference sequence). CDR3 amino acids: CASSYGTFAYNEQFF. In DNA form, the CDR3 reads TGTGCCAGCAGCTACGGGACTTTCGCCTACAATGAGCAGTTCTTC.

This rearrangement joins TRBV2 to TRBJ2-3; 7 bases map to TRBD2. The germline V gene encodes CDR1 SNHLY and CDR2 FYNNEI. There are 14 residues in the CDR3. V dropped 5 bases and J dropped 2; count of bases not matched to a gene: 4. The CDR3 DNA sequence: TGTGCCAGCAGTCGGGACTACCACACAGATACGCAGTATTTT. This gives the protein CASSRDYHTDTQYF.

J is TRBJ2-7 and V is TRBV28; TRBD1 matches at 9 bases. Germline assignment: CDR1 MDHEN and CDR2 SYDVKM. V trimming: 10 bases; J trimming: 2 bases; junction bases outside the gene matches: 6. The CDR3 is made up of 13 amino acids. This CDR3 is CATRRTGAYEQYF. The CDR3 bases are TGTGCCACGCGCCGGACAGGGGCCTACGAGCAGTACTTC.

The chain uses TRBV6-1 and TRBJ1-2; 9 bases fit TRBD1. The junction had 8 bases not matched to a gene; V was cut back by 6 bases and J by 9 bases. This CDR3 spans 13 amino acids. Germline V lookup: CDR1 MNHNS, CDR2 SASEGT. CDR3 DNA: TGTGCCAGCAGGGGCCGGGACAGGGTACGCTACACCTTC. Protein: CASRGRDRVRYTF.

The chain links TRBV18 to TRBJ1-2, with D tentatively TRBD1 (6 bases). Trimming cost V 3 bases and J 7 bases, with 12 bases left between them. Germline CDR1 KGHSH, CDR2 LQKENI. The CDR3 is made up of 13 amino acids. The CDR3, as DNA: TGTGCCAGCTCACCGGGGGGGCTGTTTGGCTACACCTTC. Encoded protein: CASSPGGLFGYTF.

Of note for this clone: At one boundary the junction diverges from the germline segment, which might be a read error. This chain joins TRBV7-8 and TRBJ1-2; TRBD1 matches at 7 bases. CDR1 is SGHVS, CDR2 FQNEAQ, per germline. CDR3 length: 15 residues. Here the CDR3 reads CASSLAVTGIYGYTF. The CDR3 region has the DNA TGTGCCAGCAGCCTAGCGGTGACAGGGATCTATGGCTACACCTTC.

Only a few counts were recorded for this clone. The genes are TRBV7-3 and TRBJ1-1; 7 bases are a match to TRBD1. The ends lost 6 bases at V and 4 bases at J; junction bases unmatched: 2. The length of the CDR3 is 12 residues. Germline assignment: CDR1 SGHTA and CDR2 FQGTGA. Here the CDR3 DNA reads TGTGCCAGCAGGAGGGGGCCCACTGAAGCTTTCTTT. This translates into CASRRGPTEAFF.

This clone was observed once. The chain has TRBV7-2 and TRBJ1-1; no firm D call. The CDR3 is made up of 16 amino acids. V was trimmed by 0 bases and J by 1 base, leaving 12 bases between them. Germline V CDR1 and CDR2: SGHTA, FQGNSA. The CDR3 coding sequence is TGTGCCAGCAGCTTAGCGGCGGGTGCAACGAACACTGAAGCTTTCTTT. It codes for CASSLAAGATNTEAFF.

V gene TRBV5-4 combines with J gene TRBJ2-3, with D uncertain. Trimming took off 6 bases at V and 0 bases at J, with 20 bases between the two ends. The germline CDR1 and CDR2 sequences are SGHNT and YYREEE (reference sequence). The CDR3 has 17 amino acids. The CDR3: CASTPYAARLSTDTQYF. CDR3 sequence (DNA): TGTGCCAGCACCCCCTATGCTGCGCGGTTGAGCACAGATACGCAGTATTTT. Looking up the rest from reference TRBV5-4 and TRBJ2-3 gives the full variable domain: ETGVTQSPTHLIKTRGQQVTLRCSSQSGHNTVSWYQQALGQGPQFIFQYYREEENGRGNFPPRFSGLQFPNYSSELNVNALELDDSALYLCASTPYAARLSTDTQYFGPGTRLTVL.

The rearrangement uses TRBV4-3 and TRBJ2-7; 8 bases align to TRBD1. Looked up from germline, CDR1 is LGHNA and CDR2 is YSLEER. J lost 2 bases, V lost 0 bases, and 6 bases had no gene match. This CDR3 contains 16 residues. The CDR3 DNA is TGCGCCAGCAGCCAAGATGAGACAGGGGATACCTACGAGCAGTACTTC. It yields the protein CASSQDETGDTYEQYF.

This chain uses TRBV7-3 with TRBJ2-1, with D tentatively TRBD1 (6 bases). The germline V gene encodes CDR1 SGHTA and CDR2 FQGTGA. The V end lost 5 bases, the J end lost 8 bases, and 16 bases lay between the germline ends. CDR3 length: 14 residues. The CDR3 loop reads CASSLSTGNHEQFF. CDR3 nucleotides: TGTGCCAGCAGCCTATCCACAGGGAACCATGAGCAGTTCTTC.